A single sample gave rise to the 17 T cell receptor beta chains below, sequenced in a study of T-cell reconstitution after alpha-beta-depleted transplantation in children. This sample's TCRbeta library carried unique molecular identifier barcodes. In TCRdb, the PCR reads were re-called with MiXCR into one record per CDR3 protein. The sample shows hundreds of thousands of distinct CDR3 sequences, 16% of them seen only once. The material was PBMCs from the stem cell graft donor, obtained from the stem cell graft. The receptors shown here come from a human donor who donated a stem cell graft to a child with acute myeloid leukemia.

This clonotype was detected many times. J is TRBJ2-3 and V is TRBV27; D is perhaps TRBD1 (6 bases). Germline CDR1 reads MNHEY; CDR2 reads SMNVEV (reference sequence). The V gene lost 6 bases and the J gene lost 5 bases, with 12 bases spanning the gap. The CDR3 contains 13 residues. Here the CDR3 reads CASSNREGDTQYF. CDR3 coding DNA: TGTGCCAGCAGCAACAGGGAAGGAGATACGCAGTATTTT.

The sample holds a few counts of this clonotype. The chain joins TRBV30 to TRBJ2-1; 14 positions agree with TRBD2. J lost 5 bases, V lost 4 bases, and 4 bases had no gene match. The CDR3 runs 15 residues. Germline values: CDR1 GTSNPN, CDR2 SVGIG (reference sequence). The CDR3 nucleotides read TGTGCCTGGACTGTGACTAGCGGGGGGGACAATGAGCAGTTCTTC. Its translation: CAWTVTSGGDNEQFF.

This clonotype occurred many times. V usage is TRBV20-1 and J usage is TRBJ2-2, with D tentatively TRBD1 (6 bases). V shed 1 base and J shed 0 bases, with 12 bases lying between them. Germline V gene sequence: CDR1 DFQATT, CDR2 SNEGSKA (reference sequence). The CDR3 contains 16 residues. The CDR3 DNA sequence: TGCAGTGCTAGAGTATTTGGACAGACGAACACCGGGGAGCTGTTTTTT. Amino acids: CSARVFGQTNTGELFF.

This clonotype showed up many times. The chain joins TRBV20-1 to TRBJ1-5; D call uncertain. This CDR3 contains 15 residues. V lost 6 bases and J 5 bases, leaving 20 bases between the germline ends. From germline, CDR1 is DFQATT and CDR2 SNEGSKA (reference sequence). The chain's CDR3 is CSARIPVSGDQPQHF. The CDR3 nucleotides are TGCAGTGCCAGGATACCGGTTTCCGGGGATCAGCCCCAGCATTTT.

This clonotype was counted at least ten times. DNA for the CDR3: TGTGCCAGCAGCATGCCCCTTAGCGGGGGCACCTACGAGCAGTACTTC. This translates into CASSMPLSGGTYEQYF. V and J are TRBV7-8 and TRBJ2-7, with 9 bases lining up with TRBD2. J lost 2 bases, V lost 5 bases, and 10 bases had no gene match. This CDR3 spans 16 amino acids. Germline assignment: CDR1 SGHVS and CDR2 FQNEAQ.

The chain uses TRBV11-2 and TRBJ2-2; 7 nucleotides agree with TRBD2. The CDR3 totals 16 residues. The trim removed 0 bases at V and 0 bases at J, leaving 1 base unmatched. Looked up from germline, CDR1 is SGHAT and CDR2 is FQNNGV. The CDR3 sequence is CASSLEAGANTGELFF. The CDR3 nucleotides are TGTGCCAGCAGCTTAGAGGCGGGGGCGAACACCGGGGAGCTGTTTTTT. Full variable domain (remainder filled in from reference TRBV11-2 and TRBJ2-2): EAGVAQSPRYKIIEKRQSVAFWCNPISGHATLYWYQQILGQGPKLLIQFQNNGVVDDSQLPKDRFSAERLKGVDSTLKIQPAKLEDSAVYLCASSLEAGANTGELFFGEGSRLTVL.

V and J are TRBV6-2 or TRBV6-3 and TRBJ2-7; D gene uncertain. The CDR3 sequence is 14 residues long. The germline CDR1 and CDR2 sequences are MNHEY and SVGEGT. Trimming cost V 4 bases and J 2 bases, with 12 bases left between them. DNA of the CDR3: TGTGCCAGCAGTTCATACACCGAGACCTACGAGCAGTACTTC. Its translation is CASSSYTETYEQYF.

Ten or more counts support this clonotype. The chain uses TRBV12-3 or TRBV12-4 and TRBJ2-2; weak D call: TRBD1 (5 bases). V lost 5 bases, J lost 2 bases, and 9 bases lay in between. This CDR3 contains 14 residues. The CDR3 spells CASSPQVNTGELFF. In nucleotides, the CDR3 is TGTGCCAGCAGTCCACAGGTTAACACCGGGGAGCTGTTTTTT.

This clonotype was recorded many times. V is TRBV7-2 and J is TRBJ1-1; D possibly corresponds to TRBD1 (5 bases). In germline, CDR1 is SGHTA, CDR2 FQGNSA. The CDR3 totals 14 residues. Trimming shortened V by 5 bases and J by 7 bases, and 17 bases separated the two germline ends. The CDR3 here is CASSTYQGSHEAFF. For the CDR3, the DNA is TGTGCCAGCAGCACCTATCAGGGATCCCATGAAGCTTTCTTT.

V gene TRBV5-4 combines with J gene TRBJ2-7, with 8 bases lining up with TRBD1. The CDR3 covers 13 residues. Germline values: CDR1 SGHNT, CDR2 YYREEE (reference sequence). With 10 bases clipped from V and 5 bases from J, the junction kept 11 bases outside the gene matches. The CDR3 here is CAVQDRVKHEQYF. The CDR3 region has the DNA TGTGCCGTGCAGGACAGGGTAAAGCACGAGCAGTACTTC.

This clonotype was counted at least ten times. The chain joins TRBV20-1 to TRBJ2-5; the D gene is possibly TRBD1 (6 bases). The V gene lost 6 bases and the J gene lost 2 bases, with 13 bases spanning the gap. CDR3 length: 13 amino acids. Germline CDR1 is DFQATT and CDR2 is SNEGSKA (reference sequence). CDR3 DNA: TGCAGTGCCATCCGGGACATTCAAGAGACCCAGTACTTC. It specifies CSAIRDIQETQYF.

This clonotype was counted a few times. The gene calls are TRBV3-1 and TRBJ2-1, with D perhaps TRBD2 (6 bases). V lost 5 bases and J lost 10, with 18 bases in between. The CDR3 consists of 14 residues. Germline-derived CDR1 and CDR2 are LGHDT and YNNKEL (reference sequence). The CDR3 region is CASSENVGGYEQFF. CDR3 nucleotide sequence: TGTGCCAGCAGCGAGAATGTTGGGGGGTACGAGCAGTTCTTC.

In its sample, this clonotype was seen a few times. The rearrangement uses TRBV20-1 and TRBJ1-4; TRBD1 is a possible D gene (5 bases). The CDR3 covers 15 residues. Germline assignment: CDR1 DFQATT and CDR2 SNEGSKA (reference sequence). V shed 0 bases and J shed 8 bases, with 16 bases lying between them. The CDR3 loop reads CSARDPGGDIEKLFF. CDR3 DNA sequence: TGCAGTGCTAGAGATCCCGGGGGGGATATCGAAAAACTGTTTTTT.

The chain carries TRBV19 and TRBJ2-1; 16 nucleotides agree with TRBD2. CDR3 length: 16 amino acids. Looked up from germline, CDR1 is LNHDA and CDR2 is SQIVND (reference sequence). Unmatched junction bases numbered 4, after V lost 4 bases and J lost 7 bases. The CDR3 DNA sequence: TGTGCCAGTAGTACCTCGGGACTAGCGGGGGGGAATGAGCAGTTCTTC. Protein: CASSTSGLAGGNEQFF.

The CDR3 coding sequence is TGCGCCAGCAGCTTTTTGGGACCAACCAAAAGTGTGGGCGGGGAGCTGTTTTTT. Translated, it gives CASSFLGPTKSVGGELFF. The chain recombines TRBV5-1 with TRBJ2-2; D tentatively fits TRBD1 or TRBD2 (5 bases each). V dropped 2 bases and J dropped 7 bases, with 24 bases sitting between them. CDR3 length: 18 residues. Germline CDR1 is SGHRS and CDR2 is YFSETQ.

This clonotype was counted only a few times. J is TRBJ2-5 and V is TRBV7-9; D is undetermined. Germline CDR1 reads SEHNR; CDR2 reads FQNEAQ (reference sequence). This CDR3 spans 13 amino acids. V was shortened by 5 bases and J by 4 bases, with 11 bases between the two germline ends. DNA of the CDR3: TGTGCCAGCAGCCTAGATCCTTCAGAGACCCAGTACTTC. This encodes CASSLDPSETQYF.

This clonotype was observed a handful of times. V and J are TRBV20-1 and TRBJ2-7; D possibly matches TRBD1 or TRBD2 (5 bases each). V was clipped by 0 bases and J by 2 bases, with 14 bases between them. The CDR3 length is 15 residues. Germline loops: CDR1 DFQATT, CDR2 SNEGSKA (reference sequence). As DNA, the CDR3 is TGCAGTGCTAGAGATCAGGCAGGGAGTACCTACGAGCAGTACTTC. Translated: CSARDQAGSTYEQYF.